The subject of this entry is one T cell receptor beta chain. The sample originates from a study of blood T cell repertoires in COVID-19. The wider study: Samples representing acute and convalescent COVID-19 were sourced from the United States, Italy and Spain.

CDR3 size: 19 residues. The J segment lost 3 bases and the V segment lost 4 bases, leaving 13 bases of the junction unmatched. CDR1 MNHNS and CDR2 SASEGT come from the germline V gene. Clones were sequenced by immunoSEQ multiplex PCR, and TCRdb holds only the in-frame ones, with some missing. The table includes 150,000 to 200,000 clones, around nine tenths detected once. The receptor was derived from a human donor in a cohort sampled during active COVID-19. The sequencing sample was made of peripheral blood. The rearrangement links TRBV6-1 to TRBJ2-7; 15 nucleotides agree with TRBD2. The CDR3 coding sequence is TGTGCCAGCAGTGGCCAATCCGGGACTAGCGGGAGGAGGAGCTACGAGCAGTACTTC. Protein: CASSGQSGTSGRRSYEQYF.